This passage covers 18 T cell receptor beta chains from one sample sequenced in a study of T cell responses to AZD1222 COVID-19 vaccine. This table comes from immunoSEQ multiplex PCR, and its TCRdb copy is limited to in-frame clones, with some not included. The sample contains roughly 140,000 clones, 75% to 85% of which appear only once. The material was peripheral blood, obtained on day 0 of MenACWY control vaccination. The receptors come from an adult in good health.

The chain joins TRBV11-2 to TRBJ2-2, with D unclear. The CDR3 loop spans 10 amino acids. V was clipped by 3 bases and J by 9 bases, with 2 bases between them. Germline CDR1 is SGHAT and CDR2 is FQNNGV. CDR3 loop: CASSLRELFF. The CDR3 nucleotides read TGTGCCAGCAGCTTGCGGGAGCTGTTTTTT.

This rearrangement joins TRBV4-2 to TRBJ1-2; D remains ambiguous. Germline V lookup: CDR1 LGHNA, CDR2 YNFKEQ. There are 15 residues in the CDR3. The V gene lost 0 bases and the J gene lost 1 base, with 9 bases spanning the gap. Here the CDR3 reads CASSQDTGVNYGYTF. CDR3 nucleotide sequence: TGTGCCAGCAGCCAAGATACTGGGGTTAACTATGGCTACACCTTC.

The rearrangement joins TRBV11-3 to TRBJ2-5; perhaps TRBD1 as D (6 bases). Between the trimmed V and J ends, which lost 4 bases and 4 bases, there was a span of 13 bases. Germline V gene lookup returns CDR1 SGHNT and CDR2 YENEEA. The CDR3 runs to 14 residues. CDR3 coding DNA: TGTGCCAGCAGCTCGTCCGGACAGCGAGAGACCCAGTACTTC. It codes for CASSSSGQRETQYF. Together with reference TRBV11-3 and TRBJ2-5, the CDR3 gives the full variable domain: EAGVVQSPRYKIIEKKQPVAFWCNPISGHNTLYWYLQNLGQGPELLIRYENEEAVDDSQLPKDRFSAERLKGVDSTLKIQPAELGDSAVYLCASSSSGQRETQYFGPGTRLLVL.

The V gene is TRBV4-1, the J gene TRBJ2-1; 7 positions match TRBD2. CDR3 size: 16 residues. With 1 base clipped from V and 9 bases from J, the junction kept 12 bases outside the gene matches. Germline lookup yields CDR1 MGHRA and CDR2 YSYEKL. The CDR3 DNA sequence: TGCGCCAGCAGCCAAGCGCTAGGACTAGGCATTGGTGAGCAGTTCTTC. This gives the protein CASSQALGLGIGEQFF.

The chain couples TRBV4-2 to TRBJ2-7, with D unresolved. The CDR3 length is 16 residues. Germline V gene sequence: CDR1 LGHNA, CDR2 YNFKEQ. V lost 4 bases to trimming and J lost 3 bases, with 19 bases between them. This CDR3 reads CASSLRPGLALYEQYF. CDR3 nucleotide sequence: TGTGCCAGCAGCCTACGTCCGGGCCTCGCACTCTACGAGCAGTACTTC.

The J gene is TRBJ2-3, the V gene TRBV28, with TRBD2 matching 10 bases. Germline V gives CDR1 MDHEN, CDR2 SYDVKM. The trim removed 6 bases at V and 3 bases at J, leaving 6 bases unmatched. The CDR3 consists of 15 residues. In DNA, the CDR3 is TGTGCCAGCAGCCCCGGACTAGCGGAAACAGATACGCAGTATTTT. Encoded protein: CASSPGLAETDTQYF.

The V call is TRBV5-1, the J call TRBJ2-2; 10 bases agree with TRBD1. In germline, CDR1 is SGHRS, CDR2 YFSETQ. V was pared by 2 bases and J by 5 bases, with 3 bases of the junction left unmatched. CDR3 length: 15 residues. This CDR3 reads CASSLAGQGTGELFF. CDR3 nucleotide sequence: TGCGCCAGCAGCTTAGCGGGACAGGGGACCGGGGAGCTGTTTTTT.

The chain couples TRBV2 to TRBJ2-7; D gene unclear. Germline values: CDR1 SNHLY, CDR2 FYNNEI. V was cut by 7 bases and J by 5 bases, with 12 bases left in between. This CDR3 has 12 amino acids. The CDR3 DNA is TGTGCCAGCAAATACGGACCTAACGAGCAGTACGTC. Its protein is CASKYGPNEQYV.

The chain uses TRBV9 and TRBJ1-3; no clear D. CDR1 and CDR2 from the germline V gene are SGDLS and YYNGEE. V shed 0 bases and J shed 0 bases, with 25 bases lying between them. This CDR3 has 21 amino acids. The CDR3 DNA reads TGTGCCAGCAGCGTAGCTACCCCAACGTTAGGACGAAAGAGCTCTGGAAACACCATATATTTT. Its protein is CASSVATPTLGRKSSGNTIYF.

This clone came up a few times. The chain joins TRBV30 to TRBJ1-6, with D hard to call. V was pared by 0 bases and J by 13 bases, with 10 bases between. Per germline, CDR1 GTSNPN and CDR2 SVGIG (reference sequence). CDR3 length: 12 residues. The CDR3 nucleotides read TGTGCCTGGAGTGTAACTAAGAGTCCCCTCCACTTT. Protein sequence: CAWSVTKSPLHF. Full variable domain (outside the CDR3, taken from reference TRBV30 and TRBJ1-6): SQTIHQWPATLVQPVGSPLSLECTVEGTSNPNLYWYRQAAGRGLQLLFYSVGIGQISSEVPQNLSASRPQDRQFILSSKKLLLSDSGFYLCAWSVTKSPLHFGNGTRLTVT.

V gene TRBV28 combines with J gene TRBJ1-1, with TRBD1 matching over 10 bases. The germline V gene encodes CDR1 MDHEN and CDR2 SYDVKM. The CDR3 is made up of 14 amino acids. V was pared by 3 bases and J by 4 bases, with 2 bases of the junction left unmatched. The CDR3 is CASSLTGGSTEAFF. CDR3 bases: TGTGCCAGCAGTTTGACAGGGGGCTCCACTGAAGCTTTCTTT.

The chain combines TRBV19 with TRBJ1-3; a weak D match, TRBD1 (5 bases). The length of the CDR3 is 14 residues. Germline V gives CDR1 LNHDA, CDR2 SQIVND (reference sequence). The V gene lost 3 bases and the J gene lost 9 bases, with 15 bases spanning the gap. This CDR3 is CASSIAGARGTIYF. For the CDR3, the DNA is TGTGCCAGTAGTATCGCTGGGGCTCGCGGCACCATATATTTT.

The chain is built from TRBV12-3 or TRBV12-4 and TRBJ2-2; D is ambiguous. The germline V and J ends were trimmed by 8 bases and 6 bases, with 7 bases remaining between them. CDR3 length: 11 amino acids. CDR3 coding DNA: TGTGCCAGCGCTAGTCCCGGGGAGCTGTTTTTT. It is translated as CASASPGELFF.

The rearrangement uses TRBV2 and TRBJ2-5; 13 nucleotides match TRBD2. The J segment lost 1 base and the V segment lost 5 bases, leaving 4 bases of the junction unmatched. Germline-derived CDR1 and CDR2 are SNHLY and FYNNEI. There are 16 residues in the CDR3. CDR3 DNA: TGTGCCAGCAGTCAAGGACTAGCGGGGGCCCAAGAGACCCAGTACTTC. This translates into CASSQGLAGAQETQYF.

The J gene is TRBJ2-2, the V gene TRBV5-1, with 13 positions matching TRBD2. Trimming at V came to 4 bases and at J to 4 bases, leaving 4 bases not matched to a gene. CDR1 and CDR2 from the germline V gene are SGHRS and YFSETQ. The CDR3 sequence is 16 residues long. This CDR3 is CASSMGLAGTTGELFF. DNA of the CDR3: TGCGCCAGCAGCATGGGACTAGCGGGGACCACCGGGGAGCTGTTTTTT.

This clone was recorded only once. The chain uses TRBV5-8 and TRBJ1-1; no clear D gene. Germline CDR1 reads SGHTS; CDR2 reads YDEGEE. Trimming cost V 2 bases and J 2 bases, with 7 bases left between them. CDR3 length equals 13 residues. The CDR3 reads CASSLRGNTEAFF. The CDR3 nucleotides are TGTGCCAGCAGCTTACGTGGAAACACTGAAGCTTTCTTT.

The chain has TRBV10-3 and TRBJ1-1; TRBD1 is a possible D gene (6 bases). This CDR3 is 14 amino acids long. Trimming shortened V by 11 bases and J by 0 bases, and 16 bases separated the two germline ends. Germline CDR1 reads ENHRY; CDR2 reads SYGVKD. This CDR3 is CAVHSGTMNTEAFF. As DNA, the CDR3 is TGTGCCGTCCATTCAGGGACAATGAACACTGAAGCTTTCTTT.

The chain couples TRBV19 to TRBJ1-5; 9 bases match TRBD1. V gave up 7 bases and J gave up 1 base; unmatched junction bases: 8. Germline-derived CDR1 and CDR2 are LNHDA and SQIVND (reference sequence). This CDR3 has 16 residues. The DNA of the CDR3 is TGTGCCAGTACCCCTCGGGACAGGGTCAGCAATCAGCCCCAGCATTTT. It specifies CASTPRDRVSNQPQHF.